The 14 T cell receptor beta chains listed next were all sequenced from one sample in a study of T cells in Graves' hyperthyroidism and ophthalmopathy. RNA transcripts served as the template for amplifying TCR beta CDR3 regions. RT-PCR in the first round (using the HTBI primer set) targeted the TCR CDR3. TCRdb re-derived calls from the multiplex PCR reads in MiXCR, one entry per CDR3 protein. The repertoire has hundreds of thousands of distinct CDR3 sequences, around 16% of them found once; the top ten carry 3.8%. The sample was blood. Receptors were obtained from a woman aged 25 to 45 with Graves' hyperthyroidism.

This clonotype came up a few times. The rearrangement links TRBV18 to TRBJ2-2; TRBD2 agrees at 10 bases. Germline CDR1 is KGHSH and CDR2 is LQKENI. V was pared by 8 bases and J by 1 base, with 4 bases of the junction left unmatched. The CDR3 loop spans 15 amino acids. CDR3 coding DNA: TGTGCCAGCACCTCTAGCGGGAGGAACACCGGGGAGCTGTTTTTT. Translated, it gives CASTSSGRNTGELFF.

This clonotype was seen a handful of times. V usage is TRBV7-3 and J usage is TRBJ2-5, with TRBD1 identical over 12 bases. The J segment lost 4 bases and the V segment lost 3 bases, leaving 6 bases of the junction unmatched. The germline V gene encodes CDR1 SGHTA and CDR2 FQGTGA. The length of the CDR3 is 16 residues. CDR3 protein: CASSFAGDRGRETQYF. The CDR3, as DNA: TGTGCCAGCAGCTTCGCCGGGGACAGGGGGCGAGAGACCCAGTACTTC.

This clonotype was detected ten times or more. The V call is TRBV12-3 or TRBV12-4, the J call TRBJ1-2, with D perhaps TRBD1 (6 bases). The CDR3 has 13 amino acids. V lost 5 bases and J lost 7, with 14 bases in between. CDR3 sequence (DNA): TGTGCCAGCAGTATAATATCGGGGGCTGGCTACACCTTC. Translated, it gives CASSIISGAGYTF.

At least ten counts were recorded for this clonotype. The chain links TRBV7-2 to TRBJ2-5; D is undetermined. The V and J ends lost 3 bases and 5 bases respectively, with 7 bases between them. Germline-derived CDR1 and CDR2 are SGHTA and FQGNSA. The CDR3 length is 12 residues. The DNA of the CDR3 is TGTGCCAGCAGCTTCGCTACGGAGACCCAGTACTTC. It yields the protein CASSFATETQYF.

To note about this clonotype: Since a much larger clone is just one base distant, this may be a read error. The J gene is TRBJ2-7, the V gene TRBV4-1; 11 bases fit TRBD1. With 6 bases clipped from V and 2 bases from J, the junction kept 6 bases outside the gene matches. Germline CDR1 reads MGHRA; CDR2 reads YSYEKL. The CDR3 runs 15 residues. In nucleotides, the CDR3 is TGCGCCAGCAGACATTCGGGACAGGGGGCCTACGAGCAGTACTTC. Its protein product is CASRHSGQGAYEQYF.

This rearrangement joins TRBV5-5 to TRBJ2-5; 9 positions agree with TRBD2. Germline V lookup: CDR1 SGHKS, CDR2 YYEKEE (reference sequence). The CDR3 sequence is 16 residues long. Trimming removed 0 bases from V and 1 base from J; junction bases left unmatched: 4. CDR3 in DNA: TGTGCCAGCAGCTTGGGAGCGGGAGGACTCCAAGAGACCCAGTACTTC. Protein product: CASSLGAGGLQETQYF.

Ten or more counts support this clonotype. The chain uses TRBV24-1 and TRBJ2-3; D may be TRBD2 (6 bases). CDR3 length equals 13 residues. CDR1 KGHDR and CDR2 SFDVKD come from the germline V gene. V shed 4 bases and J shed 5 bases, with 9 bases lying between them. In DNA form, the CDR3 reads TGTGCCACCAGTGAACTAGCTGGAGATACGCAGTATTTT. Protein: CATSELAGDTQYF.

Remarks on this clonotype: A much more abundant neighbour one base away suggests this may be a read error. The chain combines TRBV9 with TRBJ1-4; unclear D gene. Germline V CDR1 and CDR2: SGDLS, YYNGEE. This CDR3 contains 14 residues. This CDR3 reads CASSVDRFNGKLFF. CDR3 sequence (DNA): TGTGCCAGCAGCGTCGACCGATTCAATGGAAAACTGTTTTTT.

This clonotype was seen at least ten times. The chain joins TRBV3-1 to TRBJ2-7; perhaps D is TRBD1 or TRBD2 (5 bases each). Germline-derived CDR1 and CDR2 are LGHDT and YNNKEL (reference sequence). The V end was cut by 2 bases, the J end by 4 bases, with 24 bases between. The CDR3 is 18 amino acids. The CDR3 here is CASSQTNFRVLGPYEQYF. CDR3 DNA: TGTGCCAGCAGCCAAACTAATTTCAGGGTCCTGGGACCTTACGAGCAGTACTTC.

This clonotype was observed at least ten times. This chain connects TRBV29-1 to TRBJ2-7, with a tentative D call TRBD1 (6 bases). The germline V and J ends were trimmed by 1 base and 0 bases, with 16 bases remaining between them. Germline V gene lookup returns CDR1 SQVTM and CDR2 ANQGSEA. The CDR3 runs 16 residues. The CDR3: CSVEAPGDTHSYEQYF. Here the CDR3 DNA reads TGCAGCGTTGAAGCCCCCGGGGACACCCACTCCTACGAGCAGTACTTC.

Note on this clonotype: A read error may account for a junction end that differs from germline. The CDR3 here is CSARELWLAGGSSYNQQFF. The CDR3 DNA is TGCAGTGCTAGAGAATTGTGGCTAGCGGGAGGCAGCTCCTACAATCAGCAGTTCTTC. The J gene is TRBJ2-1, the V gene TRBV20-1, with 11 bases matching TRBD2. Germline V gene lookup returns CDR1 DFQATT and CDR2 SNEGSKA (reference sequence). There are 19 residues in the CDR3.

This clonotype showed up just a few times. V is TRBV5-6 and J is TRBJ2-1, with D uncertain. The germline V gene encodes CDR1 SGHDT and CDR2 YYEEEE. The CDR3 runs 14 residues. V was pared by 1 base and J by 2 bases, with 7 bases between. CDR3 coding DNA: TGTGCCAGCAGCTTGAGGGTACCCTACAATGAGCAGTTCTTC. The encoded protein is CASSLRVPYNEQFF.

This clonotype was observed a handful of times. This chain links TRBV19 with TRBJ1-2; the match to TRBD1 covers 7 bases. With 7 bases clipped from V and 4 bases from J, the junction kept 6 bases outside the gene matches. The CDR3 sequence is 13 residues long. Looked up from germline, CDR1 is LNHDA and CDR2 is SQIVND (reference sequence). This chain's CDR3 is CASNTGTAYGYTF. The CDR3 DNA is TGTGCCAGTAACACCGGGACAGCCTATGGCTACACCTTC. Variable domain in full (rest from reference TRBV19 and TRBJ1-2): DGGITQSPKYLFRKEGQNVTLSCEQNLNHDAMYWYRQDPGQGLRLIYYSQIVNDFQKGDIAEGYSVSREKKESFPLTVTSAQKNPTAFYLCASNTGTAYGYTFGSGTRLTVV.

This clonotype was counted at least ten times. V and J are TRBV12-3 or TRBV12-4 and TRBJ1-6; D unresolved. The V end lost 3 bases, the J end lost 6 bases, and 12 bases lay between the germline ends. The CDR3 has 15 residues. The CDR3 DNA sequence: TGTGCCAGCAGTTTGGTGGACGGGCTTAATTCACCCCTCCACTTT. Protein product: CASSLVDGLNSPLHF.